A selection of T cell receptor beta chains follows, all from one sample in a study of blood T cell repertoires in COVID-19. Only in-frame clones appear in the TCRdb table, and some are missing; sequencing was by immunoSEQ multiplex PCR. The top ten hold approximately 3.4% of the sample, which has tens of thousands of clones, less than 95% seen once. Material: peripheral blood. Receptor source: a human donor in a cohort sampled during active COVID-19. CDR3s include the opening cysteine and the closing phenylalanine or tryptophan. D genes are given only for firm matches. Size values are once, few and many counts, or a class for expanded clones, and some rows have none.

v_gene	j_gene	abundance	d_gene	CDR3aa	CDR3nt
TRBV7-9	TRBJ2-3	NA	TRBD2	CASSPNGGSIPDTQYF	TGTGCCAGCAGCCCCAATGGCGGGAGTATCCCAGATACGCAGTATTTT
TRBV7-9	TRBJ1-6	NA	TRBD1	CASSIQGISLALHF	TGTGCCAGCAGTATACAGGGGATATCCTTGGCCCTCCACTTT
TRBV18	TRBJ2-3	NA	NA	CASSSGTSTDTQYF	TGTGCCAGCTCCTCCGGGACTAGCACAGATACGCAGTATTTT
TRBV27	TRBJ2-7	NA	NA	CASSFVQGYEQYF	TGTGCCAGCAGTTTTGTACAGGGTTACGAGCAGTACTTC
TRBV6-2/TRBV6-3	TRBJ2-1	NA	TRBD1	CASSDGQGLGLFGEQFF	TGTGCCAGCAGTGACGGACAGGGTTTGGGGTTGTTTGGTGAGCAGTTCTTC
TRBV10-3	TRBJ2-7	NA	NA	CAISDPGTEISYEQYF	TGTGCCATCAGTGATCCCGGGACTGAGATCTCCTACGAGCAGTACTTC
TRBV5-1	TRBJ1-4	NA	NA	CASSRDATNEKLFF	TGCGCCAGCAGTCGGGATGCAACTAATGAAAAACTGTTTTTT
TRBV27	TRBJ1-1	NA	TRBD1	CASSDAGTGGSEAFF	TGTGCCAGCAGTGACGCCGGGACAGGGGGCTCTGAAGCTTTCTTT
TRBV28	TRBJ1-6	NA	NA	CASSLGRPLHF	TGTGCCAGCAGTTTGGGGAGGCCCCTCCACTTT
TRBV29-1	TRBJ2-7	NA	TRBD2	CSVVLAGKYEQYF	TGCAGCGTTGTGCTAGCGGGAAAGTACGAGCAGTACTTC
TRBV7-9	TRBJ1-2	few	TRBD1	CASSFTGGKNYGYTF	TGTGCCAGCAGCTTCACAGGGGGCAAGAACTATGGCTACACCTTC
TRBV5-1	TRBJ2-7	NA	TRBD1	CASSLGGQGSEQYF	TGCGCCAGCAGCTTGGGGGGACAGGGGTCCGAGCAGTACTTC
TRBV7-9	TRBJ2-1	NA	NA	CASSPKGNEQFF	TGTGCCAGCAGCCCCAAGGGGAATGAGCAGTTCTTC
TRBV19	TRBJ2-5	NA	TRBD2	CASSLGGTSGRRETQYF	TGTGCCAGTAGTCTCGGAGGGACTAGCGGGAGGAGAGAGACCCAGTACTTC
TRBV20-1	TRBJ2-3	NA	NA	CSATGDTQYF	TGCAGTGCTACAGGAGATACGCAGTATTTT